This T cell receptor beta chain was identified during a study of shared clonotypes between healthy human individuals. The authors divided CD4+ cells into CD45RA+ naive and CD45RA-negative memory subsets. TCRdb's table, derived via immunoSEQ multiplex PCR, lists solely in-frame clones and lacks some. The table lists around 600,000 clones, 95% to 98% of them singletons. Worth noting for this clone: The antigen is not known.

The germline gives CDR1 KGHSH, CDR2 LQKENI. The CDR3 loop spans 16 amino acids. The V end was cut by 3 bases, the J end by 0 bases, with 12 bases between. Overall study results and limits: Rarefaction indicated that sorted-subset sequencing remained incomplete although depth was large.

The source material was naive CD4+ T cells sorted from blood. Subset of the sample: CD45RA+ positively selected. The TCR comes from a woman in her 30s in good health. The chain joins TRBV18 to TRBJ2-1, with D maybe TRBD2 (5 bases). In DNA form, the CDR3 reads TGTGCCAGCTCACCCGCGACTATTAGCTCCTACAATGAGCAGTTCTTC. Translated, it gives CASSPATISSYNEQFF.